This TCR beta chain was observed in a study of PD-L1 blockade in urothelial cancer. For the study at large: Atezolizumab 1,200 mg was given intravenously every 3 weeks, starting 2014. General study points: Better survival was forecast by a pretreatment blood TCR clonality below the median.

This sample's time point: peripheral blood 6 weeks after treatment start. The study enrolled patients with locally advanced or metastatic urothelial carcinoma. As concerns this clone: Antigen: not known.

V trimming: 4 bases; J trimming: 6 bases; junction bases outside the gene matches: 4. The CDR3 spans 16 residues. The germline CDR1 and CDR2 sequences are MGHDK and SYGVNS. Every PCR received spiked-in synthetic TCR analog templates. Only in-frame clones appear in the TCRdb table, and some are missing; sequencing was by immunoSEQ multiplex PCR. This repertoire shows 35,000 to 40,000 clones, 80% to 90% found once; its top ten account for roughly a quarter. The clonotype comes from a man in his 60s with urothelial cancer. The chain couples TRBV25-1 to TRBJ1-6, with TRBD1 matching over 12 bases. The sequencing used PBMCs, collected around atezolizumab (anti-PD-L1) treatment. DNA of the CDR3: TGTGCCAGCAGTGTGGGGACAGGGGGCTCTAATTCACCCCTCCACTTT. Translation: CASSVGTGGSNSPLHF.